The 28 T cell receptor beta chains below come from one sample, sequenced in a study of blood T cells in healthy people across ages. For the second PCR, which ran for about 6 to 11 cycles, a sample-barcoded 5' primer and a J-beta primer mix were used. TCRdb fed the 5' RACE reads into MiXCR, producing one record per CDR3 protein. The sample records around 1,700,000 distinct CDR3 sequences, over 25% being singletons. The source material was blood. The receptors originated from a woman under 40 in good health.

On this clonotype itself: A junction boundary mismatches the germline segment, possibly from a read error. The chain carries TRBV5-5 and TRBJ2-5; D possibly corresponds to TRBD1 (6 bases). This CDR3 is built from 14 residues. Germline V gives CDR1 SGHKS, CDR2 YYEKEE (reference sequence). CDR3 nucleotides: TGTTCCAGCAGCTTCAGGGGCTTGCAAGGGACCCAGTACTTC. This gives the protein CSSSFRGLQGTQYF.

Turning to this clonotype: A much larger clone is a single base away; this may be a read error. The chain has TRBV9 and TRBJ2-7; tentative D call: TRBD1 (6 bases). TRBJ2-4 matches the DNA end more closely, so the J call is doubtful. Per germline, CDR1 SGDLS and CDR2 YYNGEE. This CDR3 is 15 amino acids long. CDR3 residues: CASSSGGRTKNIQYF. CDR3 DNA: TGTGCCAGCAGTAGTGGGGGCAGGACCAAAAACATTCAGTACTTC.

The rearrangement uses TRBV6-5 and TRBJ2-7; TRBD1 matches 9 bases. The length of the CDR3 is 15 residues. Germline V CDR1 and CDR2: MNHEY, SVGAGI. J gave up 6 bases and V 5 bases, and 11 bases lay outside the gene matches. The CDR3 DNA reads TGTGCCAGCAGTCAACCGGGACAGGGTATTTCCGAGCAGTACTTC. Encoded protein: CASSQPGQGISEQYF.

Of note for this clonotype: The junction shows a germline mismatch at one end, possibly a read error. CDR3 residues: CASNLGTSGTDTQYF. CDR3 in DNA: TGCGCCAGCAACTTGGGGACTAGCGGCACAGATACGCAGTATTTT. This chain uses TRBV5-1 with TRBJ2-3, with 10 nucleotides matching TRBD2. The CDR3 has 15 residues. Germline CDR1 is SGHRS and CDR2 is YFSETQ.

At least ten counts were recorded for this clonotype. CDR3 in DNA: TGTGCCATCAGCAGCGTGGACTCGGACAATGAGCAGTTCTTC. Translation: CAISSVDSDNEQFF. The rearrangement uses TRBV10-3 and TRBJ2-1; maybe TRBD2 (5 bases). From germline, CDR1 is ENHRY and CDR2 SYGVKD. V lost 6 bases and J lost 5, with 14 bases in between. This CDR3 spans 14 amino acids.

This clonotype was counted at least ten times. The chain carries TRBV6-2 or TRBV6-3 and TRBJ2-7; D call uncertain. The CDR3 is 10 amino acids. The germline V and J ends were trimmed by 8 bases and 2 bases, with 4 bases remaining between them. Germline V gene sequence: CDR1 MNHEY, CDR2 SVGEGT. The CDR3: CASGAYEQYF. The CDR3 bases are TGTGCCAGCGGAGCCTACGAGCAGTACTTC.

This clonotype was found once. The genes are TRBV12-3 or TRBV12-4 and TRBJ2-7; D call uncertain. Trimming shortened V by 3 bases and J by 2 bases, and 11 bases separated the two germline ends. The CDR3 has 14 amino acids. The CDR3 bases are TGTGCCAGCAGTTTGGGTCAGTTTCCCTACGAGCAGTACTTC. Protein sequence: CASSLGQFPYEQYF.

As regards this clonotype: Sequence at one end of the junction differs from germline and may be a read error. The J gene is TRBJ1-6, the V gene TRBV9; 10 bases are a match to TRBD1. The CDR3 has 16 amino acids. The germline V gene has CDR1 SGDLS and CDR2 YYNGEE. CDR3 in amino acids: CTSSVRDRGHNSPLHF. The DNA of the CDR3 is TGTACCAGCAGCGTCCGGGACAGGGGACATAATTCACCCCTCCACTTT.

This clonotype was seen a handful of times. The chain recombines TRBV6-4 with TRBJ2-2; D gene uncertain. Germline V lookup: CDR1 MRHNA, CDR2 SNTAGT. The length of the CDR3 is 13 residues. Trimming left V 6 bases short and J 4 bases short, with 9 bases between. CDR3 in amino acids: CASRVGITGELFF. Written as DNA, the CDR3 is TGTGCCAGCAGAGTGGGCATCACCGGGGAGCTGTTTTTT.

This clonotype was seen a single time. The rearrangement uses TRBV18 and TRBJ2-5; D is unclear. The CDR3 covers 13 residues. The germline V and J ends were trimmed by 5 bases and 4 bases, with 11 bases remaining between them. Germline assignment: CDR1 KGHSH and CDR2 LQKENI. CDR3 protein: CASSVADGETQYF. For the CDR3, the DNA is TGTGCCAGCTCAGTGGCGGATGGAGAGACCCAGTACTTC.

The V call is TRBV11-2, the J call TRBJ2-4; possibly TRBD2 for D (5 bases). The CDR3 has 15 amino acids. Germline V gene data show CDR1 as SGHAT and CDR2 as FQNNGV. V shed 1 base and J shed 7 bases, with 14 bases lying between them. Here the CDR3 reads CASSLGTEGANIQYF. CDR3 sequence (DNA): TGTGCCAGCAGCTTAGGCACAGAGGGAGCGAACATTCAGTACTTC.

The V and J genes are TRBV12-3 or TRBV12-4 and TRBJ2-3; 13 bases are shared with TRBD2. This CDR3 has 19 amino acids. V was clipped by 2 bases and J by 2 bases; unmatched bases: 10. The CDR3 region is CASSLKTRGLAGTTDTQYF. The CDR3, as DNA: TGTGCCAGCAGTTTAAAGACCAGGGGACTAGCGGGGACCACAGATACGCAGTATTTT.

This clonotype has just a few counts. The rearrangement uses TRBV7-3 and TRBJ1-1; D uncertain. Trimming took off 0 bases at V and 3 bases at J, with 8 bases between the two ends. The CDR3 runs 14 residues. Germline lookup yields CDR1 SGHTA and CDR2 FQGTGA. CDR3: CASSLTVPYTEAFF. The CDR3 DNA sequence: TGTGCCAGCAGCTTAACGGTTCCCTACACTGAAGCTTTCTTT.

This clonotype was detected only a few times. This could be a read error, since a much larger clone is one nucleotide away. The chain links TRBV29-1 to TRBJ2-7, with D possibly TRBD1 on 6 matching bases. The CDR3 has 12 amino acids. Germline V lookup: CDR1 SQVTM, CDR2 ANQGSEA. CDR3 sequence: CGVGGTTYEQYF. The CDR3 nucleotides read TGCGGCGTTGGGGGCACCACCTACGAGCAGTACTTC.

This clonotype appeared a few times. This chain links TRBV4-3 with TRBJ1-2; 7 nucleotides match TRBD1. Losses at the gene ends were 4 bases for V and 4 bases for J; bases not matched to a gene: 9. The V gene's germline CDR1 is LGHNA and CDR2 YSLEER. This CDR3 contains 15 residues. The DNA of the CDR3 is TGCGCCAGCAGCCGAGACAGGGTCGGCGGCTATGGCTACACCTTC. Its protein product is CASSRDRVGGYGYTF.

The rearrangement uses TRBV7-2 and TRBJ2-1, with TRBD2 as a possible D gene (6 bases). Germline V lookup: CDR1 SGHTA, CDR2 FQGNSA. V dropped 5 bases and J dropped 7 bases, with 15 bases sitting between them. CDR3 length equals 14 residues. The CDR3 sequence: CASSLGGAMNEQFF. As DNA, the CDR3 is TGTGCCAGCAGCCTGGGCGGGGCCATGAATGAGCAGTTCTTC.

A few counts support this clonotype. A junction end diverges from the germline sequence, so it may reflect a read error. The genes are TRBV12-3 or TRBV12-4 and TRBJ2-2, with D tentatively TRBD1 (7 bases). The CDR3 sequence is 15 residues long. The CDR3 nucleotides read TGTGCCAACCACGGAGGCAGGGGGGACACCGGAGAGCTGTTTTTT. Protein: CANHGGRGDTGELFF.

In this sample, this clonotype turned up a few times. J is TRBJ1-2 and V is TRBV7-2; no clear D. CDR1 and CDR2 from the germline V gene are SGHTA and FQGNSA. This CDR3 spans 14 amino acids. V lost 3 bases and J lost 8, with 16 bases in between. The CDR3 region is CASSFTGDSQGYTF. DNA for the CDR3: TGTGCCAGCAGCTTCACGGGAGATTCCCAAGGCTACACCTTC.

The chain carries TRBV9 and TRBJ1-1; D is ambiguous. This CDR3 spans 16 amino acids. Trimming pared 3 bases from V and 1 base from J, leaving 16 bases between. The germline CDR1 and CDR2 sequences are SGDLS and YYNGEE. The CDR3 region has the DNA TGTGCCAGCAGCGCTACCTATGGGGTATCGAACACTGAAGCTTTCTTT. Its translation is CASSATYGVSNTEAFF.

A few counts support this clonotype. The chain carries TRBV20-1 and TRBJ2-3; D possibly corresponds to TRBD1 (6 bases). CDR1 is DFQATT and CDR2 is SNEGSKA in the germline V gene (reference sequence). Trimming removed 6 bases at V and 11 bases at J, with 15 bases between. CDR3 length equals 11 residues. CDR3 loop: CSAPLRGGQYF. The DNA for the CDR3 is TGCAGTGCCCCCTTGCGAGGGGGGCAGTATTTT.

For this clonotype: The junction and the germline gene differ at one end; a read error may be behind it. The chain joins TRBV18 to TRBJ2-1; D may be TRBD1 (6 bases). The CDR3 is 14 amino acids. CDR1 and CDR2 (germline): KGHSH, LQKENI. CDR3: CVSLGRGTHNEQFF. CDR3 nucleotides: TGTGTCAGCCTGGGCAGGGGAACCCACAATGAGCAGTTCTTC.

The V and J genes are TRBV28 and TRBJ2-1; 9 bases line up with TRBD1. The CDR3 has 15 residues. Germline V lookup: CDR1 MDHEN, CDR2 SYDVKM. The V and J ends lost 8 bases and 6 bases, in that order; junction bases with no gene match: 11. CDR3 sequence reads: CASGFSGQGTNEQFF. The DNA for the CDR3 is TGTGCCAGCGGATTTTCGGGACAGGGAACCAATGAGCAGTTCTTC.

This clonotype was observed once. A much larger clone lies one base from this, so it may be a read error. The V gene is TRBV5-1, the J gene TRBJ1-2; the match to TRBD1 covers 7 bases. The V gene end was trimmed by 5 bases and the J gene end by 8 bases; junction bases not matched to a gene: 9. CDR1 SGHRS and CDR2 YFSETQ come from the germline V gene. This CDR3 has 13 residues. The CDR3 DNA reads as TGCGCCAGCAGGATCGACAGGGTGAACGGCTACACCTTC. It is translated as CASRIDRVNGYTF.

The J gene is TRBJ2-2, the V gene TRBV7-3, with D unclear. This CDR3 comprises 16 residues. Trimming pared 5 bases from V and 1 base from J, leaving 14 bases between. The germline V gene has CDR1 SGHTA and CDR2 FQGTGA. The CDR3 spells CASSAPRQQNTGELFF. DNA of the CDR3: TGTGCCAGCAGCGCCCCGAGGCAGCAGAACACCGGGGAGCTGTTTTTT.

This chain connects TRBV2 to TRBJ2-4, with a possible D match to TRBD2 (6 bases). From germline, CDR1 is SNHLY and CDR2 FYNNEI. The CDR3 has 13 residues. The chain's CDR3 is CVTETAGKNIQYF. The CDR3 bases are TGTGTCACCGAGACTGCGGGGAAAAACATTCAGTACTTC.

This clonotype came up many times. Here the CDR3 reads CASSHHGTPKDNEQFF. In DNA form, the CDR3 reads TGCGCCAGCAGCCATCACGGGACTCCTAAAGACAATGAGCAGTTCTTC. The V call is TRBV4-3, the J call TRBJ2-1; weak D call: TRBD2 (6 bases). V lost 3 bases and J lost 5, with 17 bases in between. From germline, CDR1 is LGHNA and CDR2 YSLEER. The CDR3 loop spans 16 amino acids.

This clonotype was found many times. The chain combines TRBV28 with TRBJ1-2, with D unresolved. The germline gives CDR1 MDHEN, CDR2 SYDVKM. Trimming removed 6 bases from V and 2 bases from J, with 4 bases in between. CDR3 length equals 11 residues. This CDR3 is CASRRNYGYTF. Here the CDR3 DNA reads TGTGCCAGCAGGAGAAACTATGGCTACACCTTC.

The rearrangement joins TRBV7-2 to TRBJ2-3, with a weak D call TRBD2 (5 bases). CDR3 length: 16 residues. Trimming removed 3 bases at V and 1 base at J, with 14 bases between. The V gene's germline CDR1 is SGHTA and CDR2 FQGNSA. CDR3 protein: CASSLSAVSGTDTQYF. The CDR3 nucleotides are TGTGCCAGCAGCTTGTCAGCGGTGAGTGGCACAGATACGCAGTATTTT.